One and the same sample provided the 7 T cell receptor beta chains below, sequenced in a study of blood T cells in healthy people across ages. Combining a sample-barcoded 5' primer with a J-beta primer mix, a second PCR ran for roughly 7 to 11 cycles. TCRdb re-called the 5' RACE reads through MiXCR, storing one row per CDR3 protein. This sample has about 1,400,000 distinct CDR3 sequences; approximately 63% occur once, and the top ten carry 6.5% to 8.5%. The sequencing input was blood. The receptors were gathered from a man aged 18-30 years in good health.

This CDR3 reads CASDTAKNIQYF. The CDR3 DNA reads TGTGCCAGTGACACGGCCAAAAACATTCAGTACTTC. This chain connects TRBV2 to TRBJ2-4; D remains unclear. Germline loops: CDR1 SNHLY, CDR2 FYNNEI. The CDR3 totals 12 residues. Trimming removed 9 bases at V and 1 base at J, with 7 bases between.

With regard to this clonotype: A junction boundary mismatches the germline segment, possibly from a read error. The V and J genes are TRBV2 and TRBJ1-4; D is unresolved. Germline V gene sequence: CDR1 SNHLY, CDR2 FYNNEI. The CDR3 spans 15 residues. The CDR3 DNA is TGTGCCAGCAGGGAAGTTTCAGTTTTGAATGAAGAACTGTTTTTT. It specifies CASREVSVLNEELFF.

V gene TRBV4-1 combines with J gene TRBJ2-5; D ambiguous. The assigned J gene may be wrong: the sequence end matches TRBJ2-7 better. Per the germline V gene, CDR1 is MGHRA and CDR2 is YSYEKL. CDR3 length equals 12 residues. CDR3 in amino acids: CASSQASTEQYF. CDR3 DNA: TGCGCCAGCAGCCAAGCGTCGACCGAGCAGTACTTC.

This chain connects TRBV7-6 to TRBJ1-4; D gene uncertain. This CDR3 region has 17 residues. Germline lookup yields CDR1 SGHVS and CDR2 FNYEAQ. Trimming took 2 bases from V and 7 from J, leaving 20 bases between them. CDR3 residues: CASSLSKWTKIGEKLFF. In nucleotides, the CDR3 is TGTGCCAGCAGCTTATCCAAGTGGACGAAAATCGGTGAAAAACTGTTTTTT.

With respect to this clonotype: Germline and junction disagree at one end, which may indicate a read error. The chain uses TRBV14 and TRBJ2-7, with 7 bases fitting TRBD1. Germline values: CDR1 SGHDN, CDR2 FVKESK. The CDR3 is 16 amino acids. The CDR3 spells CASSQAIGTDPYGQYF. CDR3 coding DNA: TGTGCCAGCAGCCAAGCGATTGGGACAGATCCCTACGGGCAGTACTTC.

In this sample, this clonotype turned up once. This chain uses TRBV6-5 with TRBJ2-3; the D gene is possibly TRBD2 (6 bases). Germline lookup yields CDR1 MNHEY and CDR2 SVGAGI. Deletions cut 6 bases from V and 5 bases from J, with 12 bases between. CDR3 length: 13 amino acids. CDR3 nucleotide sequence: TGTGCCAGCAGAGGACTATTGAGAGATACGCAGTATTTT. Amino acids: CASRGLLRDTQYF.

V is TRBV7-2 and J is TRBJ1-4; D call uncertain. Germline V CDR1 and CDR2: SGHTA, FQGNSA. The ends were cut back, 2 bases at V and 10 bases at J, with 17 bases in the middle. This CDR3 contains 15 residues. CDR3 in DNA: TGTGCCAGCAGCTTACGGGCACTTTCTGACGGAAAACTGTTTTTT. Translation: CASSLRALSDGKLFF.